What follows are 24 T cell receptor beta chains derived from one specimen sequenced in a study of immune evolution from preneoplasia to lung adenocarcinoma. Using immunoSEQ multiplex PCR, the repertoire was profiled, and TCRdb retains in-frame clones only, with some absent. The sample has around 21,000 clones, over 70% seen once; the top ten hold 4.5% to 7%. Sequencing was performed on FFPE invasive lung adenocarcinoma tissue. Receptor source: a person aged 55 to 75 with lung adenocarcinoma.

The J gene is TRBJ2-7, the V gene TRBV21-1; TRBD1, as called in the table, went unchecked against the DNA. TRBV21-1 is an annotated pseudogene. The CDR3 has 17 amino acids. The CDR3, as DNA: TGTGCCAGCAGCAAAGGCCTGGGGCACGGCACCCTGCCCGGGCAGTACTTC. Translation: CASSKGLGHGTLPGQYF.

V gene TRBV5-1 combines with J gene TRBJ2-1; D might be TRBD1 (6 bases). The CDR3 length is 16 residues. Trimming stripped 4 bases from V and 8 bases from J, with 22 bases between. The germline V gene encodes CDR1 SGHRS and CDR2 YFSETQ. In DNA form, the CDR3 reads TGCGCCAGCAGCACCTCAGGGGCCGTTGTGTGGGATGAGCAGTTCTTC. It yields the protein CASSTSGAVVWDEQFF.

There are a few counts of this clone. CDR3 region: CASSGSGRGTDTQYF. The DNA of the CDR3 is TGCGCCAGCAGTGGGAGCGGGAGAGGTACAGATACGCAGTATTTT. The chain uses TRBV10-1 and TRBJ2-3, with TRBD2 identical over 8 bases. Looked up from germline, CDR1 is WNHNN and CDR2 is SYGVQD (reference sequence). The CDR3 sequence is 15 residues long. J was trimmed by 3 bases and V by 4 bases; bases with no gene match: 6.

J is TRBJ2-1 and V is TRBV7-2, with D unresolved. V was clipped by 6 bases and J by 7 bases, with 7 bases between them. This CDR3 is 11 amino acids long. Per germline, CDR1 SGHTA and CDR2 FQGNSA. The CDR3 DNA reads as TGTGCCAGCAGTCTCTTTAATGAGCAGTTCTTC. As protein: CASSLFNEQFF.

Remarks on this clone: At the DNA level, this CDR3 is encoded by other sequences in the same sample as well. The chain couples TRBV28 to TRBJ1-4; possible D gene TRBD1, 6 bases. Trimming removed 6 bases from V and 4 bases from J, with 12 bases in between. The germline gives CDR1 MDHEN, CDR2 SYDVKM. The CDR3 covers 14 residues. The CDR3 DNA is TGTGCCAGCAGCCTTACGGACAGTAATGAAAAACTGTTTTTT. It codes for CASSLTDSNEKLFF.

The chain uses TRBV7-9 and TRBJ2-1, with D perhaps being TRBD1 or TRBD2 (5 bases each). Germline V lookup: CDR1 SEHNR, CDR2 FQNEAQ (reference sequence). The CDR3 extends over 14 amino acids. V was clipped by 8 bases and J by 4 bases, with 15 bases between them. CDR3 protein: CASVRDLIYNEQFF. CDR3 sequence (DNA): TGTGCCAGCGTACGGGACCTAATATACAATGAGCAGTTCTTC.

V usage is TRBV4-1 and J usage is TRBJ2-1, with D hard to call. Per germline, CDR1 MGHRA and CDR2 YSYEKL. The V and J ends lost 3 bases and 0 bases respectively, with 6 bases between them. This CDR3 spans 14 amino acids. CDR3 amino acids: CASSQGYSYNEQFF. CDR3 sequence (DNA): TGCGCCAGCAGCCAGGGGTACTCCTACAATGAGCAGTTCTTC.

The chain recombines TRBV30 with TRBJ1-5; 9 bases are shared with TRBD1. The germline V gene encodes CDR1 GTSNPN and CDR2 SVGIG (reference sequence). Trimming at V came to 3 bases and at J to 4 bases, leaving 4 bases not matched to a gene. The CDR3 consists of 14 residues. CDR3 in DNA: TGTGCCTGGAGCTTCGGGACAGGGAATCAGCCCCAGCATTTT. Translation gives CAWSFGTGNQPQHF.

This sequence joins TRBV14 and TRBJ2-1; 8 nucleotides match TRBD1. Germline V gene sequence: CDR1 SGHDN, CDR2 FVKESK. V trimming: 8 bases; J trimming: 6 bases; junction bases outside the gene matches: 6. This CDR3 is 13 amino acids long. The CDR3 reads CASSKDRANEQFF. The CDR3 DNA reads TGTGCCAGCTCGAAGGACAGGGCCAATGAGCAGTTCTTC.

This chain connects TRBV18 to TRBJ2-1; possibly TRBD2 for D (5 bases). This CDR3 region has 14 residues. With 2 bases removed from V and 8 bases from J, the gap between germline ends came to 13 bases. Per germline, CDR1 KGHSH and CDR2 LQKENI. CDR3 nucleotide sequence: TGTGCCAGCTCACCAACTCAGGTGGGAGATGAGCAGTTCTTC. This gives the protein CASSPTQVGDEQFF.

The J gene is TRBJ2-4, the V gene TRBV7-9; D is ambiguous. V was clipped by 5 bases and J by 0 bases, with 8 bases between them. This CDR3 contains 14 residues. From germline, CDR1 is SEHNR and CDR2 FQNEAQ (reference sequence). In DNA form, the CDR3 reads TGTGCCAGCAGCACGCAACTAGCCAAAAACATTCAGTACTTC. It yields the protein CASSTQLAKNIQYF.

This chain's CDR3 is CASSLTGELFF. DNA of the CDR3: TGTGCCAGTAGTCTGACCGGGGAGCTGTTTTTT. The chain couples TRBV19 to TRBJ2-2; unclear D gene. Germline V gene data show CDR1 as LNHDA and CDR2 as SQIVND (reference sequence). The CDR3 length is 11 residues. Trimming took off 5 bases at V and 5 bases at J, with 3 bases between the two ends.

This chain connects TRBV7-9 to TRBJ2-1; perhaps TRBD1 as D (6 bases). The CDR3 has 18 residues. CDR1 is SEHNR, CDR2 FQNEAQ, per germline (reference sequence). V was shortened by 4 bases and J by 0 bases, with 19 bases between the two germline ends. This chain's CDR3 is CASSSPVQGESSYNEQFF. In nucleotides, the CDR3 is TGTGCCAGCAGCTCGCCTGTACAGGGCGAGAGCTCCTACAATGAGCAGTTCTTC.

The chain has TRBV19 and TRBJ1-5, with 9 bases identical to TRBD1. Germline values: CDR1 LNHDA, CDR2 SQIVND (reference sequence). V lost 5 bases and J lost 7; bases outside the gene matches: 12. CDR3 size: 16 residues. As DNA, the CDR3 is TGTGCCAGTAGTTTCAGGGGGGGGACAGGGAGGCAGCCCCAGCATTTT. It yields the protein CASSFRGGTGRQPQHF.

This clone appeared a few times. The chain couples TRBV6-1 to TRBJ2-7, with 9 nucleotides matching TRBD2. The V segment lost 8 bases and the J segment 6 bases; nucleotides outside the gene matches: 14. The CDR3 loop spans 15 amino acids. Germline V gene sequence: CDR1 MNHNS, CDR2 SASEGT. The CDR3 nucleotides are TGTGCCAGCCGACCCCAGCTAGCGGGAACGGTCGAGCAGTACTTC. Residues: CASRPQLAGTVEQYF.

The chain uses TRBV2 and TRBJ1-1; D is possibly TRBD1 (6 bases). Germline CDR1 is SNHLY and CDR2 is FYNNEI. The CDR3 extends over 12 amino acids. V lost 5 bases and J 4 bases, leaving 8 bases between the germline ends. The CDR3 loop reads CASSTGRTEAFF. CDR3 DNA sequence: TGTGCCAGCAGTACAGGGCGCACTGAAGCTTTCTTT.

The chain joins TRBV10-2 to TRBJ2-7; 9 nucleotides match TRBD2. The junction had 9 bases not matched to a gene; V was cut back by 6 bases and J by 6 bases. Germline V gene data show CDR1 as WSHSY and CDR2 as SAAADI. The CDR3 covers 14 residues. As DNA, the CDR3 is TGCGCCAGCAGCTCCCTGACTAGCGGCAGCGAGCAGTACTTC. The encoded protein is CASSSLTSGSEQYF.

This clone was picked up a small number of times. The V and J genes are TRBV6-4 and TRBJ2-3; tentative D call: TRBD2 (6 bases). The CDR3 has 13 amino acids. V lost 5 bases, J lost 0 bases, and 6 bases lay in between. Germline-derived CDR1 and CDR2 are MRHNA and SNTAGT. As DNA, the CDR3 is TGTGCCAGCAGTAGCGGGAGCACAGATACGCAGTATTTT. The encoded protein is CASSSGSTDTQYF.

The genes are TRBV29-1 and TRBJ2-1, with TRBD2 matching over 7 bases. Germline loops: CDR1 SQVTM, CDR2 ANQGSEA. V shed 3 bases and J 7 bases; nucleotides not matched to a gene: 9. The CDR3 sequence is 14 residues long. As DNA, the CDR3 is TGCAGCGTTGATGGGTCGGCGGGAGCAAATGAGCAGTTCTTC. The encoded protein is CSVDGSAGANEQFF.

The genes are TRBV18 and TRBJ2-4; 10 bases agree with TRBD1. The V and J ends lost 8 bases and 7 bases, in that order; junction bases with no gene match: 14. Germline lookup yields CDR1 KGHSH and CDR2 LQKENI. This CDR3 comprises 16 residues. The DNA of the CDR3 is TGTGCCAGCAGCCAAGAGAGACAGGGGGCATGGAACATTCAGTACTTC. Translating gives CASSQERQGAWNIQYF.

The sample holds one count of this clone. V is TRBV21-1 and J is TRBJ1-3. TRBV21-1 is noted as a pseudogene. The CDR3 contains 11 residues. Here the CDR3 reads CATLGGNTIYF. DNA for the CDR3: TGTGCCACCCTAGGAGGAAACACCATATATTTT.

This chain uses TRBV28 with TRBJ1-2; no definite D call. The CDR3 runs to 12 residues. Germline lookup yields CDR1 MDHEN and CDR2 SYDVKM. V lost 7 bases, J lost 4 bases, and 10 bases lay in between. In DNA, the CDR3 is TGTGCCAGCAAAAGGGCCAGCTATGGCTACACCTTC. This encodes CASKRASYGYTF.

The chain links TRBV7-2 to TRBJ2-5; TRBD2 agrees at 10 bases. The CDR3 totals 16 residues. Germline-derived CDR1 and CDR2 are SGHTA and FQGNSA. Trimming removed 4 bases from V and 5 bases from J; junction bases left unmatched: 10. This CDR3 is CASSSRLAGVGETQYF. DNA of the CDR3: TGTGCCAGCAGCTCCCGGCTAGCGGGAGTTGGGGAGACCCAGTACTTC.

The V call is TRBV6-5, the J call TRBJ1-4; 9 nucleotides agree with TRBD1. Germline V gene sequence: CDR1 MNHEY, CDR2 SVGAGI. CDR3 length: 16 residues. The trim removed 2 bases at V and 7 bases at J, leaving 8 bases unmatched. CDR3 amino acids: CASSYISGQGGEKLFF. The CDR3 DNA reads TGTGCCAGCAGTTACATATCGGGACAGGGAGGTGAAAAACTGTTTTTT.